This is a list of T cell receptor beta chains from one sample in a study of shared clonotypes between healthy human individuals. Profiled with immunoSEQ multiplex PCR; TCRdb holds only in-frame clones, not every one. The repertoire has 150,000 to 200,000 clones, 60% to 75% of them found once; the top ten carry roughly a tenth. Sequencing input: memory CD4+ T cells sorted from blood. The receptor set was obtained from a man aged 25 to 40 in good health. The CDR3 runs from the conserved cysteine through the conserved F or W. Each record gives: D gene, V gene, CDR3 length, J gene, clone size, CDR3 DNA, CDR3 protein. A D gene is named only where the DNA matches it firmly. Only some rows state a clone size, as once, few, many or a class for expanded clones.

d_call: TRBD2
v_call: TRBV7-4
cdr3_length: 17
j_call: TRBJ2-7
clone_size: -
cdr3_nt: TGTGCCAGCAGCTTAGTGCCTAGCGGGACGGCGGGGTACGAGCAGTACTTC
cdr3_aa: CASSLVPSGTAGYEQYF

d_call: -
v_call: TRBV18
cdr3_length: 14
j_call: TRBJ2-1
clone_size: many
cdr3_nt: TGTGCCAGCTCACCAATAGGCAGGGTCAATGAGCAGTTCTTC
cdr3_aa: CASSPIGRVNEQFF

d_call: TRBD2
v_call: TRBV5-1
cdr3_length: 17
j_call: TRBJ2-7
clone_size: once
cdr3_nt: TGCGCCAGCAGCCCAACACCGACTAGCCTAATCTCCTACGAGCAGTACTTC
cdr3_aa: CASSPTPTSLISYEQYF

d_call: -
v_call: TRBV7-3
cdr3_length: 16
j_call: TRBJ2-3
clone_size: -
cdr3_nt: TGTGCCAGCAGCTTACGGGCCGGATCTAGAACAGATACGCAGTATTTT
cdr3_aa: CASSLRAGSRTDTQYF

d_call: -
v_call: TRBV7-9
cdr3_length: 16
j_call: TRBJ1-2
clone_size: many
cdr3_nt: TGTGCCAGCAGCACAGATTCAAATAGTGCTAACTATGGCTACACCTTC
cdr3_aa: CASSTDSNSANYGYTF

d_call: -
v_call: TRBV23-1
cdr3_length: 15
j_call: TRBJ2-3
clone_size: -
cdr3_nt: TGCGCCAGCAGCCTACCGGACAGAAGCACAGATACGCAGTATTTT
cdr3_aa: CASSLPDRSTDTQYF

d_call: -
v_call: TRBV15
cdr3_length: 13
j_call: TRBJ2-7
clone_size: once
cdr3_nt: TGTGCCACCAGCAGAGATCTGGGAGGCGAGCAGTACTTC
cdr3_aa: CATSRDLGGEQYF

d_call: -
v_call: TRBV5-1
cdr3_length: 14
j_call: TRBJ1-2
clone_size: -
cdr3_nt: TGCGCCAGCACCCCAGGACAACTCAGTGGGAGCTACACCTTC
cdr3_aa: CASTPGQLSGSYTF

d_call: TRBD1
v_call: TRBV7-2
cdr3_length: 15
j_call: TRBJ1-2
clone_size: -
cdr3_nt: TGTGCCAGCAGCTTAACTAGACAGGGGGCCTATGGCTACACCTTC
cdr3_aa: CASSLTRQGAYGYTF

d_call: -
v_call: TRBV10-2
cdr3_length: 11
j_call: TRBJ2-7
clone_size: few
cdr3_nt: TGCGCCAGCAGTAGGGAAGGCGAGCAGTACTTC
cdr3_aa: CASSREGEQYF

d_call: -
v_call: TRBV7-2
cdr3_length: 15
j_call: TRBJ2-4
clone_size: -
cdr3_nt: TGTGCCAGCAGCTTTTCTCCCTCGAAGAGGAACATTCAGTACTTC
cdr3_aa: CASSFSPSKRNIQYF

d_call: TRBD1
v_call: TRBV5-1
cdr3_length: 15
j_call: TRBJ2-5
clone_size: -
cdr3_nt: TGCGCCAGCAGCCTGGCAGGACAGGGGGGGGAGACCCAGTACTTC
cdr3_aa: CASSLAGQGGETQYF

d_call: -
v_call: TRBV6-1
cdr3_length: 13
j_call: TRBJ2-1
clone_size: -
cdr3_nt: TGTGCCAGCAGTCGAGAGGGGCTAGATGAGCAGTTCTTC
cdr3_aa: CASSREGLDEQFF

d_call: -
v_call: TRBV2
cdr3_length: 13
j_call: TRBJ2-7
clone_size: once
cdr3_nt: TGTGCCAGCCACAGGTCCCGCTCCTACGAGCAGTACTTC
cdr3_aa: CASHRSRSYEQYF

d_call: -
v_call: TRBV4-3
cdr3_length: 12
j_call: TRBJ2-3
clone_size: -
cdr3_nt: TGCGCCAGCAGCCAAGAAGCAGATACGCAGTATTTT
cdr3_aa: CASSQEADTQYF

d_call: TRBD2
v_call: TRBV7-2
cdr3_length: 16
j_call: TRBJ2-5
clone_size: -
cdr3_nt: TGTGCCAGCAGCCCTAGACTAGCGGGAGATCAAGAGACCCAGTACTTC
cdr3_aa: CASSPRLAGDQETQYF

d_call: -
v_call: TRBV5-1
cdr3_length: 12
j_call: TRBJ2-2
clone_size: few
cdr3_nt: TGCGCCAGCAGCTTGGGAGCCGGGGAGCTGTTTTTT
cdr3_aa: CASSLGAGELFF

d_call: -
v_call: TRBV6-1
cdr3_length: 14
j_call: TRBJ1-2
clone_size: -
cdr3_nt: TGTGCCAGCAGTGATAACGTCCTAGGATATGGCTACACCTTC
cdr3_aa: CASSDNVLGYGYTF

d_call: -
v_call: TRBV5-4
cdr3_length: 16
j_call: TRBJ2-3
clone_size: -
cdr3_nt: TGTGCCAGCAAAACAACATCGAGCGGAAATACAGATACGCAGTATTTT
cdr3_aa: CASKTTSSGNTDTQYF

d_call: -
v_call: TRBV5-6
cdr3_length: 15
j_call: TRBJ2-1
clone_size: once
cdr3_nt: TGTGCCAGCGGGAGGACTGGGAGCTCCTACAATGAGCAGTTCTTC
cdr3_aa: CASGRTGSSYNEQFF

d_call: TRBD1
v_call: TRBV18
cdr3_length: 17
j_call: TRBJ2-3
clone_size: -
cdr3_nt: TGTGCCAGCTCACCAAGACCGGACAGGGTTTACACAGATACGCAGTATTTT
cdr3_aa: CASSPRPDRVYTDTQYF

d_call: -
v_call: TRBV9
cdr3_length: 15
j_call: TRBJ1-3
clone_size: once
cdr3_nt: TGTGCCAGCAGCGGGAGCGTCCACTCTGGAAACACCATATATTTT
cdr3_aa: CASSGSVHSGNTIYF

d_call: -
v_call: TRBV2
cdr3_length: 13
j_call: TRBJ2-1
clone_size: few
cdr3_nt: TGTGCCAGCGCGAGGACTACCAGATATGAGCAGTTCTTC
cdr3_aa: CASARTTRYEQFF